Shown below are 5 T cell receptor beta chains from a single sample sequenced in a study of shared clonotypes between healthy human individuals. The protocol was immunoSEQ multiplex PCR, while the TCRdb copy is restricted to in-frame clones and leaves out a portion. Seen here are approximately 100,000 clones, less than 75% observed once, and the top ten hold almost 25%. The sample was memory CD8+ T cells sorted from blood. Subset defined: CD45RO+ cells pooled with CCR7-negative TemRA cells. The source is a woman in her twenties or thirties in good health.

The V call is TRBV2, the J call TRBJ1-3, with D possibly being TRBD1 (5 bases). The V gene lost 6 bases and the J gene lost 3 bases, with 24 bases spanning the gap. CDR1 is SNHLY and CDR2 is FYNNEI in the germline V gene. The CDR3 runs to 18 residues. CDR3 protein: CASSVTSVWGSSGNTIYF. For the CDR3, the DNA is TGTGCCAGCAGCGTTACTAGCGTTTGGGGGAGTAGTGGAAACACCATATATTTT.

This clone was counted a few times. The V and J genes are TRBV4-1 and TRBJ2-7, with TRBD2 matching 8 bases. With 1 base clipped from V and 3 bases from J, the junction kept 8 bases outside the gene matches. The CDR3 sequence is 16 residues long. Looked up from germline, CDR1 is MGHRA and CDR2 is YSYEKL. In DNA, the CDR3 is TGCGCCAGCAGCCAAGGAGTAGCGGGACTCCACTACGAGCAGTACTTC. It specifies CASSQGVAGLHYEQYF.

V and J are TRBV13 and TRBJ2-1; a possible D gene is TRBD1 (5 bases). Germline lookup yields CDR1 PRHDT and CDR2 FYEKMQ (reference sequence). V gave up 0 bases and J gave up 6 bases, with 6 bases separating them. The CDR3 loop spans 13 amino acids. CDR3 in DNA: TGTGCCAGCAGCTTAGGGACAGCCAATGAGCAGTTCTTC. It specifies CASSLGTANEQFF.

This chain connects TRBV4-1 to TRBJ2-3; 8 positions agree with TRBD2. Germline trimming cut 1 base from V and 0 bases from J; bases unmatched to any gene: 12. This CDR3 spans 19 amino acids. Germline-derived CDR1 and CDR2 are MGHRA and YSYEKL. The CDR3 DNA sequence: TGCGCCAGCAGCCAAGGTGGGACGGGAGGGCAATCTAGCACAGATACGCAGTATTTT. Residues: CASSQGGTGGQSSTDTQYF.

This clone has just a few counts. The chain is built from TRBV4-2 and TRBJ2-7; 7 nucleotides align to TRBD2. Trimming took 4 bases from V and 2 from J; bases not matched to a gene: 11. Germline CDR1 LGHNA, CDR2 YNFKEQ. The CDR3 loop spans 16 amino acids. The CDR3 bases are TGTGCCAGCAGCCCAACAAGCGGGGACGGGGCCTACGAGCAGTACTTC. It is translated as CASSPTSGDGAYEQYF.